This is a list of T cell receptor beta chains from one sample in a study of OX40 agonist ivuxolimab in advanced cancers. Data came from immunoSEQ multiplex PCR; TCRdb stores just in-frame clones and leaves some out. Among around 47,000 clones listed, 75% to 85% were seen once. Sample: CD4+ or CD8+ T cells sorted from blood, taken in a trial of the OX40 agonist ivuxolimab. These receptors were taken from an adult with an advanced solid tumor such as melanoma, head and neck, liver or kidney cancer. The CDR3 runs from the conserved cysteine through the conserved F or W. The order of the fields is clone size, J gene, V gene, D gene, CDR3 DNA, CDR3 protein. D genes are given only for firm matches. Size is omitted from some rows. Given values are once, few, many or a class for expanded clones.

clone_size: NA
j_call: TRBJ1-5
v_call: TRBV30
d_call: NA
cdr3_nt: TGTGCCTGGAGTGTTGACAGTCTGAGCAATCAGCCCCAGCATTTT
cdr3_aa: CAWSVDSLSNQPQHF

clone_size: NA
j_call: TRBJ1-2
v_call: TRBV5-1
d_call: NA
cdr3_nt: TGCGCCAGCAGCCAAGGACAGTTTAACTATGGCTACACCTTC
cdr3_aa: CASSQGQFNYGYTF

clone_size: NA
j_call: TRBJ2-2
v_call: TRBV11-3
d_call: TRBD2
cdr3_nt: TGTGCCAGCAGCCGCGGCGGGAGGGTCACCGGGGAGCTGTTTTTT
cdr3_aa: CASSRGGRVTGELFF

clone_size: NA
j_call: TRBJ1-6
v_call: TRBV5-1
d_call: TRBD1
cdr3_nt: TGCGCCAGCAGCTCGTCCGGGACAGGCAATTCACCCCTCCACTTT
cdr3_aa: CASSSSGTGNSPLHF

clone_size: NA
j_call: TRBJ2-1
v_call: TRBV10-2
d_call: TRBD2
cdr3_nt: TGCGCCAGCAGTGGGACTAGCGGGAGGGCTTACAATGAGCAGTTCTTC
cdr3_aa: CASSGTSGRAYNEQFF

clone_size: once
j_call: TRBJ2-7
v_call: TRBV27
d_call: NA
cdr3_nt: TGTGCCAGCAAGGCAGGGACGGGACGGAATACCTACGAGCAGTACTTC
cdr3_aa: CASKAGTGRNTYEQYF

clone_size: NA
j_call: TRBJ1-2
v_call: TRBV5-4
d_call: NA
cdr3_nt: TGTGCCAGCAGCTTGGTTGCTGGAAATGGCTACACCTTC
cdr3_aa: CASSLVAGNGYTF

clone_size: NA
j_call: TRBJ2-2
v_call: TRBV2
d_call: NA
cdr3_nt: TGTGCCAGCAGACTTAGCGTCTCGTCGAACACCGGGGAGCTGTTTTTT
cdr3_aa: CASRLSVSSNTGELFF

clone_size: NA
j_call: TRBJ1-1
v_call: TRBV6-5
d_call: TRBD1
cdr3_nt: TGTGCCAGCAGTTACCAGGACAGGGACACTGAAGCTTTCTTT
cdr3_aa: CASSYQDRDTEAFF

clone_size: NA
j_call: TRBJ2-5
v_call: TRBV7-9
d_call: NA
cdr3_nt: TGTGCCAGCAGCCAGGGACCGGTGGGAATGAAGACCCAGTACTTC
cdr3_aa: CASSQGPVGMKTQYF